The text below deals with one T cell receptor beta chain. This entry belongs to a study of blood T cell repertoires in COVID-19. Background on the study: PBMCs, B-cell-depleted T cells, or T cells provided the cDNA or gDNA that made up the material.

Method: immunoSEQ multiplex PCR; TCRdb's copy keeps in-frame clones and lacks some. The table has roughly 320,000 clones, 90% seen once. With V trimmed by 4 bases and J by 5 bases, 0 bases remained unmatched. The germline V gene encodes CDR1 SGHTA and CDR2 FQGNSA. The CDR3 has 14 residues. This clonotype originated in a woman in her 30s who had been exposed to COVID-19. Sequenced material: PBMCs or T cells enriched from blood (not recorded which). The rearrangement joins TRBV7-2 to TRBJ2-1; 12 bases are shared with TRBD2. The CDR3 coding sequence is TGTGCCAGCAGCTCTAGCGGGGGGGACAATGAGCAGTTCTTC. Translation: CASSSSGGDNEQFF.